The 17 T cell receptor beta chains presented below share a single source sample, sequenced in a study of shared clonotypes between healthy human individuals. Data came from immunoSEQ multiplex PCR; TCRdb stores just in-frame clones and leaves some out. The data hold about 2.4 million clones, with 93% observed a single time. Material: naive CD4+ T cells from PBMCs. Documented subset: CD45RA+ positively selected. The origin of the receptors is a man aged 18 to 29 in good health. Some clones in this sample may be carry-over from other donors' samples.

This rearrangement joins TRBV9 to TRBJ1-1; D remains unclear. The CDR3 consists of 16 residues. Germline CDR1 SGDLS, CDR2 YYNGEE. V was cut by 3 bases and J by 1 base, with 16 bases left in between. CDR3 protein: CASSDPLRQPNTEAFF. DNA of the CDR3: TGTGCCAGCAGCGATCCCCTTAGACAACCGAACACTGAAGCTTTCTTT.

DNA for the CDR3: TGTGCCAGCAGCCTTATACACGGAGCCTCACTACCCTACGAGCAGTACTTC. As protein: CASSLIHGASLPYEQYF. This chain links TRBV28 with TRBJ2-7; D unclear. The germline V and J ends were trimmed by 6 bases and 2 bases, with 23 bases remaining between them. Germline-derived CDR1 and CDR2 are MDHEN and SYDVKM. This CDR3 is 17 amino acids long.

This clone was seen once. This sequence joins TRBV6-1 and TRBJ2-7, with 7 positions matching TRBD1. Trimming took 7 bases from V and 0 from J; bases not matched to a gene: 9. The CDR3 has 15 amino acids. Germline CDR1 and CDR2: MNHNS and SASEGT. CDR3 nucleotide sequence: TGTGCCAGCACCCCCCACCGGGACAGCTCCTACGAGCAGTACTTC. It encodes CASTPHRDSSYEQYF.

The chain links TRBV11-2 to TRBJ1-1; tentative D call: TRBD1 (6 bases). With 5 bases removed from V and 1 base from J, the gap between germline ends came to 17 bases. Germline values: CDR1 SGHAT, CDR2 FQNNGV. This CDR3 comprises 16 residues. The CDR3 DNA is TGTGCCAGCAGCCTCCTTGGACAGCCTGCGAACACTGAAGCTTTCTTT. Translated, it gives CASSLLGQPANTEAFF.

V and J are TRBV6-1 and TRBJ1-1; D is unclear. Between the trimmed V and J ends, which lost 4 bases and 4 bases, there was a span of 13 bases. The V gene's germline CDR1 is MNHNS and CDR2 SASEGT. The length of the CDR3 is 14 residues. The DNA of the CDR3 is TGTGCCAGCAGTGTAGGCCACACCCCCACTGAAGCTTTCTTT. This translates into CASSVGHTPTEAFF.

The chain combines TRBV5-5 with TRBJ1-1; possibly TRBD1 for D (5 bases). Germline lookup yields CDR1 SGHKS and CDR2 YYEKEE (reference sequence). The V gene lost 1 base and the J gene lost 5 bases, with 12 bases spanning the gap. The CDR3 spans 14 residues. CDR3 DNA sequence: TGTGCCAGCAGCTTGTCCGGGGGGTTGACTGAAGCTTTCTTT. It specifies CASSLSGGLTEAFF.

The chain uses TRBV18 and TRBJ1-1, with TRBD1 matching 8 bases. V lost 1 base and J lost 2; bases outside the gene matches: 9. Germline-derived CDR1 and CDR2 are KGHSH and LQKENI. This CDR3 contains 17 residues. As DNA, the CDR3 is TGTGCCAGCTCACCACATCAGACAGGGGAAGGAAACACTGAAGCTTTCTTT. Protein: CASSPHQTGEGNTEAFF.

About this clone: Additional DNA sequences in this sample encode the identical CDR3. The chain couples TRBV7-9 to TRBJ1-1; maybe TRBD1 (5 bases). CDR3 length equals 17 residues. V lost 2 bases and J lost 2, with 18 bases in between. CDR1 is SEHNR, CDR2 FQNEAQ, per germline (reference sequence). This chain's CDR3 is CASSLRGTGRPNTEAFF. The CDR3 bases are TGTGCCAGCAGCTTAAGAGGGACCGGGAGACCAAACACTGAAGCTTTCTTT. Complete variable domain (other parts from reference TRBV7-9 and TRBJ1-1): DTGVSQNPRHKITKRGQNVTFRCDPISEHNRLYWYRQTLGQGPEFLTYFQNEAQLEKSRLLSDRFSAERPKGSFSTLEIQRTEQGDSAMYLCASSLRGTGRPNTEAFFGQGTRLTVV.

The V call is TRBV28, the J call TRBJ2-2, with D maybe TRBD2 (6 bases). Germline V gene lookup returns CDR1 MDHEN and CDR2 SYDVKM. Between the trimmed V and J ends, which lost 11 bases and 6 bases, there was a span of 22 bases. This CDR3 comprises 15 residues. The CDR3, as DNA: TGTGCCGCCAGTTTGGGAGGTCTGGCACCCGGGGAGCTGTTTTTT. This translates into CAASLGGLAPGELFF.

This chain connects TRBV19 to TRBJ2-7; no definite D call. Per germline, CDR1 LNHDA and CDR2 SQIVND (reference sequence). The length of the CDR3 is 14 residues. V was pared by 4 bases and J by 2 bases, with 12 bases between. The CDR3 region has the DNA TGTGCCAGTAGTACCAATGGGGTCGCCTACGAGCAGTACTTC. Protein: CASSTNGVAYEQYF. Full variable domain (missing parts from reference TRBV19 and TRBJ2-7): DGGITQSPKYLFRKEGQNVTLSCEQNLNHDAMYWYRQDPGQGLRLIYYSQIVNDFQKGDIAEGYSVSREKKESFPLTVTSAQKNPTAFYLCASSTNGVAYEQYFGPGTRLTVT.

J is TRBJ1-1 and V is TRBV6-5, with a tentative D call TRBD1 (5 bases). Germline loops: CDR1 MNHEY, CDR2 SVGAGI. The CDR3 is made up of 13 amino acids. V was cut by 6 bases and J by 6 bases, with 14 bases left in between. Here the CDR3 reads CASSYTPRAEAFF. The CDR3 DNA follows: TGTGCCAGCAGCTATACGCCCAGGGCTGAAGCTTTCTTT.

The V gene is TRBV19, the J gene TRBJ1-5; tentative D call: TRBD1 (5 bases). Germline V gives CDR1 LNHDA, CDR2 SQIVND (reference sequence). The CDR3 has 17 residues. Trimming stripped 3 bases from V and 1 base from J, with 16 bases between. The CDR3 loop is CASSIGWGRLSNQPQHF. CDR3 in DNA: TGTGCCAGTAGTATCGGATGGGGCAGGTTAAGCAATCAGCCCCAGCATTTT.

This clone was counted once. Other DNA sequences in this sample translate to the same CDR3. The CDR3 sequence: CASSLLAGSYNEQFF. DNA for the CDR3: TGTGCCAGCAGCTTATTGGCAGGGAGCTACAATGAGCAGTTCTTC. The V call is TRBV7-9, the J call TRBJ2-1, with D tentatively TRBD1 or TRBD2 (5 bases each). Looked up from germline, CDR1 is SEHNR and CDR2 is FQNEAQ (reference sequence). V was shortened by 2 bases and J by 3 bases, with 11 bases between the two germline ends. This CDR3 region has 15 residues.

The CDR3 is CASSPRDRAGDTQYF. The CDR3 DNA is TGTGCCAGCTCACCCCGCGACAGGGCGGGTGATACGCAGTATTTT. J is TRBJ2-3 and V is TRBV18, with 7 nucleotides matching TRBD1. Germline CDR1 is KGHSH and CDR2 is LQKENI. Unmatched junction bases numbered 9, after V lost 3 bases and J lost 6 bases. The CDR3 length is 15 residues.

J is TRBJ1-5 and V is TRBV11-3, with D maybe TRBD1 (5 bases). This CDR3 comprises 17 residues. V dropped 1 base and J dropped 3 bases, with 16 bases sitting between them. The germline gives CDR1 SGHNT, CDR2 YENEEA. The CDR3 spells CASSLADVGRYNQPQHF. The DNA for the CDR3 is TGTGCCAGCAGCTTAGCAGATGTGGGGCGGTACAATCAGCCCCAGCATTTT.

With respect to this clone: Its ends do not fully match the called genes, so a read error is possible. The V and J genes are TRBV5-1 and TRBJ2-1; 8 positions match TRBD2. Germline loops: CDR1 SGHRS, CDR2 YFSETQ. This CDR3 comprises 16 residues. The CDR3 sequence: CASSWGLAGSFNEQFF. The CDR3 DNA reads as TGCGCCAGCAGCTGGGGGTTAGCGGGATCCTTCAATGAGCAGTTCTTC.

This chain joins TRBV9 and TRBJ2-3, with 11 bases lining up with TRBD2. Germline V gives CDR1 SGDLS, CDR2 YYNGEE. The CDR3 is made up of 16 amino acids. The V and J ends lost 3 bases and 0 bases, in that order; junction bases with no gene match: 3. CDR3 sequence (DNA): TGTGCCAGCAGCGCGGGACTAGCGGAAAGCACAGATACGCAGTATTTT. Protein sequence: CASSAGLAESTDTQYF.